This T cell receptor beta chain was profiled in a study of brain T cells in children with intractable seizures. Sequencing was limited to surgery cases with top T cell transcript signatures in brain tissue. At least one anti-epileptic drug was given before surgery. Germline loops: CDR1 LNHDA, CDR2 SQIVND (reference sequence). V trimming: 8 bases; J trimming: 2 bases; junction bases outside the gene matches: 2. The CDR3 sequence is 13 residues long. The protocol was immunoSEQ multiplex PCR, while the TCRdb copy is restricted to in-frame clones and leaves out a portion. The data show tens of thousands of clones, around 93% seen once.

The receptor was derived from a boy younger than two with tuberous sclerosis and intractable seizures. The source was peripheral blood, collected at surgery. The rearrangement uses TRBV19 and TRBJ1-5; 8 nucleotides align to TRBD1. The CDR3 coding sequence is TGTGCCAGTGGACAGGGCGGCAATCAGCCCCAGCATTTT. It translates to CASGQGGNQPQHF.